This TCR beta chain derives from a study of cytomegalovirus exposure and HLA in healthy donors. TCRdb's copy holds only in-frame clones and misses some; the assay was immunoSEQ multiplex PCR. Of about 360,000 clones listed, roughly 88% are singletons. Trimming left V 4 bases short and J 3 bases short, with 13 bases between. From germline, CDR1 is MGHRA and CDR2 YSYEKL. The CDR3 is 14 amino acids. Material: PBMCs. This TCR came from a woman in her late teens or twenties in good health and CMV-seronegative. The J gene is TRBJ2-7, the V gene TRBV4-1; TRBD2 is a possible D gene (7 bases). CDR3 loop: CASSRTAGLYEQYF. The CDR3, as DNA: TGCGCCAGCAGCCGGACAGCGGGACTCTACGAGCAGTACTTC.